Below, one T cell receptor beta chain is given with its context. This sample stems from a study of T cells expressing NK-cell markers. For each CDR3 protein, TCRdb gives one entry from its re-call of the 5' RACE reads, without DNA. In all, the sample yields about 380,000 distinct CDR3 sequences. The CDR3 is made up of 16 amino acids. Germline V gene sequence: CDR1 MNHEY, CDR2 SVGAGI. This TCR derives from a man aged 18 to 70 in good health. The V gene is TRBV6-5, the J gene TRBJ1-1; as DNA is missing, the TRBD1 call by TCRdb cannot be tested. What was sequenced was blood T cells: a sorted CD56 or NKG2C T cell subset, CD4+ or CD8+ T cells, or bulk PBMC T cells (not recorded which). The CDR3 sequence: CASSYLGTGMNTEAFF.